Below are 10 T cell receptor beta chains sequenced from a single sample in a study of T-cell reconstitution after alpha-beta-depleted transplantation in children. Unique molecular identifiers tagged the TCRbeta library. TCRdb used MiXCR to reprocess the PCR reads, holding one entry per CDR3 protein. The sample yields approximately 220,000 distinct CDR3 sequences, approximately 17% seen once. The source material was PBMCs, mostly from graft donor cells, sampled 360 days after TCRalphabeta/CD19-depleted stem cell transplant. These receptors were obtained from a male patient aged 2 to 9 who had a stem cell transplant for acute lymphoblastic leukemia, so the T cells may come from the graft donor.

At least ten counts were recorded for this clonotype. The chain carries TRBV12-3 or TRBV12-4 and TRBJ2-1, with a tentative D call TRBD1 (6 bases). This CDR3 comprises 14 residues. V was clipped by 6 bases and J by 0 bases, with 9 bases between them. The CDR3 reads CASRLTGSYNEQFF. In DNA, the CDR3 is TGTGCCAGCAGGCTGACAGGCTCCTACAATGAGCAGTTCTTC.

This clonotype was found many times. V and J are TRBV12-3 or TRBV12-4 and TRBJ1-6, with a possible D match to TRBD1 (6 bases). The CDR3 consists of 12 residues. Deletions cut 6 bases from V and 9 bases from J, with 9 bases between. CDR3: CASRWDISPLHF. The CDR3 region has the DNA TGTGCCAGCAGATGGGACATTTCACCCCTCCACTTT.

This clonotype was picked up many times. This rearrangement joins TRBV12-3 or TRBV12-4 to TRBJ1-1, with D unresolved. The V gene lost 1 base and the J gene lost 8 bases, with 8 bases spanning the gap. There are 12 residues in the CDR3. The CDR3 loop reads CASSLVPREAFF. In DNA, the CDR3 is TGTGCCAGCAGTTTAGTTCCACGAGAAGCTTTCTTT.

This chain joins TRBV5-1 and TRBJ1-2; D not resolved. The CDR3 is 13 residues long. Trimming removed 0 bases at V and 4 bases at J, with 7 bases between. Per the germline V gene, CDR1 is SGHRS and CDR2 is YFSETQ. The CDR3 sequence is CASSLEQSYGYTF. In DNA form, the CDR3 reads TGCGCCAGCAGCTTGGAACAGAGCTATGGCTACACCTTC.

The rearrangement joins TRBV5-1 to TRBJ2-3; D remains ambiguous. Germline CDR1 SGHRS, CDR2 YFSETQ. Deletions cut 1 base from V and 6 bases from J, with 9 bases between. CDR3 size: 13 residues. This chain's CDR3 is CASSLQVFDTQYF. In DNA, the CDR3 is TGCGCCAGCAGCTTGCAGGTCTTCGATACGCAGTATTTT.

This clonotype was found a few times. The rearrangement joins TRBV29-1 to TRBJ1-2; D unclear. V was pared by 4 bases and J by 12 bases, with 18 bases between. Germline CDR1 reads SQVTM; CDR2 reads ANQGSEA. The length of the CDR3 is 12 residues. The CDR3 DNA sequence: TGCAGCGTTGGAGGCACAGCACTATGGAACACCTTC. This gives the protein CSVGGTALWNTF.

The rearrangement links TRBV20-1 to TRBJ2-7; unclear D gene. Trimming left V 6 bases short and J 3 bases short, with 12 bases between. The CDR3 extends over 12 amino acids. CDR1 and CDR2 from the germline V gene are DFQATT and SNEGSKA (reference sequence). The CDR3 DNA reads as TGCAGTGCCTCGATCCAAGACTACGAGCAGTACTTC. Encoded protein: CSASIQDYEQYF.

This clonotype occurred a few times. The chain uses TRBV12-3 or TRBV12-4 and TRBJ1-4; D is perhaps TRBD1 (5 bases). The CDR3 length is 13 residues. The V end lost 3 bases, the J end lost 8 bases, and 10 bases lay between the germline ends. CDR3 DNA: TGTGCCAGCAGTTTTGCGGGGGAAGAAAAACTGTTTTTT. Protein sequence: CASSFAGEEKLFF.

The rearrangement joins TRBV20-1 to TRBJ2-1; maybe TRBD1 (6 bases). V was trimmed by 6 bases and J by 6 bases, leaving 24 bases between them. This CDR3 has 16 amino acids. Per the germline V gene, CDR1 is DFQATT and CDR2 is SNEGSKA (reference sequence). The CDR3 sequence is CSAIPARQGPGNEQFF. As DNA, the CDR3 is TGCAGTGCGATTCCGGCGCGGCAGGGGCCGGGCAATGAGCAGTTCTTC.

This clonotype was observed a few times. V and J are TRBV6-2 or TRBV6-3 and TRBJ1-2; 7 nucleotides line up with TRBD1. CDR1 is MNHEY and CDR2 is SVGEGT in the germline V gene. The CDR3 consists of 14 residues. V gave up 6 bases and J gave up 2 bases; unmatched junction bases: 6. This chain's CDR3 is CASRRGQLNYGYTF. CDR3 nucleotides: TGTGCCAGCAGAAGGGGACAGCTAAACTATGGCTACACCTTC.